What follows are 8 T cell receptor beta chains derived from one specimen sequenced in a study of cytomegalovirus exposure and HLA in healthy donors. In the PCR, 60 Vbeta and 13 Jbeta primers were used. TCRdb keeps only in-frame clones here, not all; method: immunoSEQ multiplex PCR. This sample has 130,000 or so clones; approximately 80% occur once, and the top ten carry around 1.5%. Specimen: PBMCs. Receptor source: a woman between 40 and 55 years old in good health and CMV-seronegative.

This chain uses TRBV6-1 with TRBJ1-4; D uncertain. The length of the CDR3 is 15 residues. CDR1 is MNHNS and CDR2 is SASEGT in the germline V gene. V lost 6 bases and J 6 bases, leaving 17 bases between the germline ends. DNA of the CDR3: TGTGCCAGCAGAGCAAGCCCGTACGGTGATGAAAAACTGTTTTTT. Protein: CASRASPYGDEKLFF.

The chain is built from TRBV4-3 and TRBJ2-5; D is perhaps TRBD1 (6 bases). The CDR3 has 14 amino acids. The ends were cut back, 0 bases at V and 5 bases at J, with 10 bases in the middle. CDR1 is LGHNA, CDR2 YSLEER, per germline. The DNA for the CDR3 is TGCGCCAGCAGCCAAGAAGCAGGGGACGAGACCCAGTACTTC. As protein: CASSQEAGDETQYF.

The gene calls are TRBV7-3 and TRBJ2-2; 15 nucleotides agree with TRBD2. The germline gives CDR1 SGHTA, CDR2 FQGTGA. V was pared by 5 bases and J by 4 bases, with 11 bases of the junction left unmatched. The CDR3 totals 19 residues. CDR3 region: CASSPGLAGGQSGTGELFF. The DNA of the CDR3 is TGTGCCAGCAGCCCCGGACTAGCGGGGGGGCAATCGGGCACCGGGGAGCTGTTTTTT.

The gene calls are TRBV5-1 and TRBJ1-3; 8 nucleotides agree with TRBD1. The CDR3 loop spans 18 amino acids. Germline CDR1 SGHRS, CDR2 YFSETQ. Trimming at V came to 4 bases and at J to 0 bases, leaving 12 bases not matched to a gene. CDR3 residues: CASSRWVPTGGSGNTIYF. In DNA form, the CDR3 reads TGCGCCAGCAGCCGTTGGGTACCAACAGGGGGCTCTGGAAACACCATATATTTT. Full variable domain (rest looked up from reference TRBV5-1 and TRBJ1-3): KAGVTQTPRYLIKTRGQQVTLSCSPISGHRSVSWYQQTPGQGLQFLFEYFSETQRNKGNFPGRFSGRQFSNSRSEMNVSTLELGDSALYLCASSRWVPTGGSGNTIYFGEGSWLTVV.

CDR3 nucleotide sequence: TGTGCCAGCACCGCAGCGGGGGCGAACACCGGGGAGCTGTTTTTT. Its protein is CASTAAGANTGELFF. This chain joins TRBV9 and TRBJ2-2; the match to TRBD2 covers 8 bases. CDR3 length: 15 amino acids. In germline, CDR1 is SGDLS, CDR2 YYNGEE. The ends lost 6 bases at V and 0 bases at J; junction bases unmatched: 4. The full variable domain, with the rest looked up from reference TRBV9 and TRBJ2-2, is DSGVTQTPKHLITATGQRVTLRCSPRSGDLSVYWYQQSLDQGLQFLIQYYNGEERAKGNILERFSAQQFPDLHSELNLSSLELGDSALYFCASTAAGANTGELFFGEGSRLTVL.

This clone was detected once. The CDR3 is CASSVSNEKLFF. The DNA for the CDR3 is TGTGCCAGCAGTGTATCTAATGAAAAACTGTTTTTT. The gene calls are TRBV6-1 and TRBJ1-4; no reliable D call. The V end lost 4 bases, the J end lost 3 bases, and 3 bases lay between the germline ends. This CDR3 has 12 amino acids. CDR1 is MNHNS, CDR2 SASEGT, per germline.

This clone has only a few counts. This sequence joins TRBV5-5 and TRBJ1-2; maybe TRBD1 (6 bases). Germline CDR1 SGHKS, CDR2 YYEKEE (reference sequence). This CDR3 comprises 15 residues. V was shortened by 4 bases and J by 1 base, with 14 bases between the two germline ends. CDR3 residues: CASSPGQRFNYGYTF. The DNA of the CDR3 is TGTGCCAGCAGCCCCGGACAGCGTTTTAACTATGGCTACACCTTC.

The chain uses TRBV19 and TRBJ1-2; 7 positions match TRBD1. The V segment lost 1 base and the J segment 4 bases; nucleotides outside the gene matches: 12. The germline V gene has CDR1 LNHDA and CDR2 SQIVND (reference sequence). The CDR3 has 17 residues. CDR3: CASSIGVLGTDIYGYTF. DNA for the CDR3: TGTGCCAGTAGTATAGGAGTTTTAGGGACAGACATCTATGGCTACACCTTC.